The sequence of this TCR beta chain was determined in a study of identical twins. TCRdb re-called the 5' RACE reads with MiXCR, one entry per CDR3 protein. The data contain under 500,000 distinct CDR3 sequences, around an eighth of them singletons. The CDR3 has 13 residues. Germline V gives CDR1 DFQATT, CDR2 SNEGSKA (reference sequence). V gave up 3 bases and J gave up 1 base, with 7 bases separating them. The sample was also linked to a second study, of yellow fever vaccine responses in identical twins.

The clonotype comes from a woman aged 18-30 years in good health. Sequenced: CD4+ T cells sorted from blood. The chain joins TRBV20-1 to TRBJ2-1, with D hard to call. CDR3 nucleotide sequence: TGCAGTGCTAGCTTTGATTCCTACAATGAGCAGTTCTTC. It yields the protein CSASFDSYNEQFF.